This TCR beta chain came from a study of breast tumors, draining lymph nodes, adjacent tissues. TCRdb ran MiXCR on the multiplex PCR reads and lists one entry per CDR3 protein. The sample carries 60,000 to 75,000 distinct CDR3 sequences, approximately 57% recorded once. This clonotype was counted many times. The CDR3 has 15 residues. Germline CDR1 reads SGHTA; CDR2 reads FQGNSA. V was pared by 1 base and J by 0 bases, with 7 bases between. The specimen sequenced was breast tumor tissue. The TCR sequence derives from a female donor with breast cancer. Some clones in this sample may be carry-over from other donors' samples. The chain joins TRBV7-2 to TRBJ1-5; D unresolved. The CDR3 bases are TGTGCCAGCAGCTTAGTGCCCAATAGCAATCAGCCCCAGCATTTT. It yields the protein CASSLVPNSNQPQHF.